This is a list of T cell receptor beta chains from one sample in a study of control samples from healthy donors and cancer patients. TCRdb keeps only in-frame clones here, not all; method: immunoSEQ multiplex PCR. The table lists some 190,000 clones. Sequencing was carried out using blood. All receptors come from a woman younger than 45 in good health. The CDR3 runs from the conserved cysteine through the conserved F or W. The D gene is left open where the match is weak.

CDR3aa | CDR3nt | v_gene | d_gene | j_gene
CASSLGESSYSNQPQHF | TGTGCCAGCAGCTTGGGGGAATCCTCCTATAGCAATCAGCCCCAGCATTTT | TRBV5-8 | - | TRBJ1-5
CASSFLSGQAEKLFF | TGTGCCAGCAGCTTCTTGTCGGGACAAGCCGAAAAACTGTTTTTT | TRBV7-9 | - | TRBJ1-4
CASSIGRTYGYTF | TGTGCCAGTAGTATAGGCCGGACCTATGGCTACACCTTC | TRBV19 | - | TRBJ1-2
CASSPLGAVAFF | TGTGCCAGCAGTCCGTTGGGAGCCGTAGCTTTCTTT | TRBV6-6 | - | TRBJ1-1
CASSVDRGRTDTQYF | TGTGCCAGCAGCGTAGACAGGGGGCGCACAGATACGCAGTATTTT | TRBV4-2 | TRBD1 | TRBJ2-3
CASSLRDREVNIQYF | TGTGCCAGCAGCTTACGGGACAGGGAAGTAAACATTCAGTACTTC | TRBV7-2 | TRBD1 | TRBJ2-4
CASSQAAGNQPQHF | TGTGCCAGCAGCCAAGCGGCAGGCAATCAGCCCCAGCATTTT | TRBV3-1/TRBV3-2 | - | TRBJ1-5
CASRLSLASYEQYF | TGTGCCAGCAGGCTTTCACTAGCCTCCTACGAGCAGTACTTC | TRBV6-5 | - | TRBJ2-7
CASSTSGASTDTQYF | TGTGCCAGCAGTACTAGCGGGGCTAGCACAGATACGCAGTATTTT | TRBV6-4 | TRBD2 | TRBJ2-3
CASSIPSETNGYTF | TGTGCCAGTAGTATACCTTCCGAAACGAATGGCTACACCTTC | TRBV19 | - | TRBJ1-2
CASSRVSEAFF | TGTGCCAGCAGCAGGGTTAGTGAAGCTTTCTTT | TRBV28 | - | TRBJ1-1
CASSRTSGDYNEQFF | TGTGCCAGCAGTAGAACTAGCGGGGATTACAATGAGCAGTTCTTC | TRBV6-4 | TRBD2 | TRBJ2-1
CASSLVRGLLSGNTIYF | TGTGCCAGCAGCTTGGTTCGAGGTCTACTCTCTGGAAACACCATATATTTT | TRBV5-8 | - | TRBJ1-3
CASSLGVRGEWVAEAFF | TGTGCCAGCAGTTTAGGGGTGAGGGGGGAATGGGTGGCTGAAGCTTTCTTT | TRBV27 | - | TRBJ1-1
CASSFLGGNTIYF | TGTGCCAGCAGTTTTCTGGGTGGAAACACCATATATTTT | TRBV28 | - | TRBJ1-3
CASREVGGYTF | TGTGCCAGCAGGGAGGTAGGAGGCTACACCTTC | TRBV2 | - | TRBJ1-2
CASSLGKTPLHF | TGTGCCAGCAGCCTCGGCAAGACACCCCTCCACTTT | TRBV3-1/TRBV3-2 | - | TRBJ1-6
CASSQRISPRGPLGENTEAFF | TGTGCCAGCAGCCAAAGAATCTCCCCCCGGGGGCCCCTCGGCGAGAACACTGAAGCTTTCTTT | TRBV3-1/TRBV3-2 | - | TRBJ1-1
CASSLSDLGGDLTDTQYF | TGTGCCAGCAGCTTGTCGGATCTGGGGGGGGACCTCACAGATACGCAGTATTTT | TRBV7-3 | TRBD2 | TRBJ2-3
CASSGQGNTGELFF | TGTGCCAGCAGTGGACAGGGGAACACCGGGGAGCTGTTTTTT | TRBV6-6 | TRBD1 | TRBJ2-2
CASTPRGWSTDTQYF | TGTGCCAGCACCCCCCGGGGGTGGAGCACAGATACGCAGTATTTT | TRBV28 | - | TRBJ2-3
CASSPLVIQETQYF | TGTGCCAGCTCACCACTCGTGATACAAGAGACCCAGTACTTC | TRBV18 | - | TRBJ2-5
CASRTGYQPQHF | TGTGCCAGCAGGACAGGGTATCAGCCCCAGCATTTT | TRBV2 | TRBD1 | TRBJ1-5
CASSFQNQPQHF | TGTGCCAGCAGCTTTCAGAATCAGCCCCAGCATTTT | TRBV5-6 | - | TRBJ1-5
CASSEAWGGTYEQYF | TGTGCCAGCAGTGAAGCTTGGGGCGGCACCTACGAGCAGTACTTC | TRBV6-1 | - | TRBJ2-7
CASSLATGTNYGYTF | TGTGCCAGCAGCTTAGCCACGGGAACTAACTATGGCTACACCTTC | TRBV11-1 | - | TRBJ1-2
CASSFDSNKLFF | TGTGCCAGCAGCTTTGACAGTAACAAACTGTTTTTT | TRBV7-2 | - | TRBJ1-4
CASSSKDEGTDTQYF | TGTGCCAGCAGCTCTAAGGACGAGGGAACAGATACGCAGTATTTT | TRBV13 | - | TRBJ2-3
CASSPDQDGVNTGELFF | TGTGCCAGCTCACCAGACCAGGACGGAGTGAACACCGGGGAGCTGTTTTTT | TRBV18 | - | TRBJ2-2
CASSVEGVGNTIYF | TGTGCCAGCAGCGTGGAGGGTGTAGGAAACACCATATATTTT | TRBV9 | - | TRBJ1-3
CASLRQSASTDTQYF | TGTGCCAGCCTCCGACAGTCGGCTAGCACAGATACGCAGTATTTT | TRBV18 | - | TRBJ2-3
CASSPDVIPIGTQYF | TGTGCCAGCAGTCCGGATGTGATCCCGATTGGTACGCAGTATTTT | TRBV28 | - | TRBJ2-3
CASSFSIESYTF | TGTGCCAGCAGCTTTTCTATTGAGAGCTACACCTTC | TRBV7-2 | - | TRBJ1-2
CASSSLQETQYF | TGTGCCAGCAGTTCTCTCCAAGAGACCCAGTACTTC | TRBV6-2/TRBV6-3 | - | TRBJ2-5
CASSDGTGVDAGELFF | TGTGCCAGCAGCGATGGGACAGGGGTCGATGCCGGGGAGCTGTTTTTT | TRBV7-9 | TRBD1 | TRBJ2-2
CASSFLDTIYF | TGTGCCAGCAGCTTTTTAGACACCATATATTTT | TRBV11-2 | - | TRBJ1-3
CASSFSGAFPFNYEQYF | TGTGCCAGCAGTTTTTCCGGGGCCTTCCCGTTTAACTACGAGCAGTACTTC | TRBV27 | - | TRBJ2-7
CASSPRDEQYF | TGTGCCAGCAGCCCCCGGGACGAGCAGTACTTC | TRBV11-2 | - | TRBJ2-7
CASSSRLGRGGPYNEQFF | TGTGCCAGCAGCTCTCGACTTGGGAGGGGGGGTCCCTACAATGAGCAGTTCTTC | TRBV9 | - | TRBJ2-1
CSARKGNGYTF | TGCAGTGCTAGGAAAGGGAATGGCTACACCTTC | TRBV20-1 | - | TRBJ1-2
CASSLALQGNTEAFF | TGTGCCAGCAGCTTGGCCTTACAGGGGAACACTGAAGCTTTCTTT | TRBV5-4 | - | TRBJ1-1
CASSKGPGASTDTQYF | TGTGCCAGCAGCAAGGGGCCTGGGGCTAGCACAGATACGCAGTATTTT | TRBV21-1 | - | TRBJ2-3
CASSYSTGDRVYEQYF | TGTGCCAGCAGTTACTCGACGGGGGACAGGGTCTACGAGCAGTACTTC | TRBV6-5 | TRBD1 | TRBJ2-7
CASSEPGQGVYYEQYF | TGTGCCAGCAGTGAACCGGGACAGGGTGTATACTACGAGCAGTACTTC | TRBV2 | TRBD1 | TRBJ2-7
CASSLGGPGTGQGYTF | TGCGCCAGCAGCCTCGGGGGCCCTGGGACAGGCCAAGGCTACACCTTC | TRBV5-1 | TRBD1 | TRBJ1-2
CATGGFNTGELFF | TGTGCCACAGGGGGGTTTAACACCGGGGAGCTGTTTTTT | TRBV27 | - | TRBJ2-2
CASSHPNLRTGGKPGPPYEQYF | TGCGCCAGCAGCCATCCCAACCTCCGGACAGGGGGCAAACCAGGGCCCCCCTACGAGCAGTACTTC | TRBV4-3 | TRBD1 | TRBJ2-7
CASFWASGESDTQYF | TGTGCCAGCTTCTGGGCAAGCGGGGAGTCAGATACGCAGTATTTT | TRBV6-6 | TRBD2 | TRBJ2-3
CASSIPGTGDDTQYF | TGTGCCAGTAGTATCCCAGGGACAGGGGATGATACGCAGTATTTT | TRBV19 | TRBD1 | TRBJ2-3
CSVHLRVAMNTEAFF | TGCAGCGTCCACCTCAGGGTGGCGATGAACACTGAAGCTTTCTTT | TRBV29-1 | - | TRBJ1-1
CASSQGLVTEAFF | TGTGCCAGCAGCCAAGGGTTAGTGACTGAAGCTTTCTTT | TRBV6-5 | - | TRBJ1-1
CATLDFFHSGANVLTF | TGTGCCACCTTGGACTTTTTTCACTCTGGGGCCAACGTCCTGACTTTC | TRBV5-8 | - | TRBJ2-6
CAFSQTGFRYNEQFF | TGTGCCTTCTCCCAGACAGGGTTTCGCTACAATGAGCAGTTCTTC | TRBV30 | TRBD1 | TRBJ2-1